Listed here are 8 T cell receptor beta chains from one sample, sequenced in a study of blood T cell repertoires in COVID-19. The assay was immunoSEQ multiplex PCR, and TCRdb's table has in-frame clones only and misses some. The sample contains 200,000 to 250,000 clones, about 83% of which appear only once. Input material: peripheral blood. The receptors originated from a woman in her 50s with acute or convalescent COVID-19.

The V gene is TRBV24-1, the J gene TRBJ1-5; D remains ambiguous. The CDR3 extends over 13 amino acids. The ends were cut back, 6 bases at V and 4 bases at J, with 9 bases in the middle. CDR1 is KGHDR and CDR2 is SFDVKD in the germline V gene. As DNA, the CDR3 is TGTGCCACCAGTTCTTACGGGAATCAGCCCCAGCATTTT. This gives the protein CATSSYGNQPQHF.

This clone was detected once. The chain has TRBV7-6 and TRBJ2-3; D is possibly TRBD2 (5 bases). The CDR3 is 15 amino acids. Germline V lookup: CDR1 SGHVS, CDR2 FNYEAQ. V was trimmed by 5 bases and J by 2 bases, leaving 14 bases between them. The CDR3 sequence is CASSTGIETTDTQYF. The CDR3 coding sequence is TGTGCCAGCAGCACCGGGATAGAAACCACAGATACGCAGTATTTT.

V usage is TRBV11-2 and J usage is TRBJ2-7; TRBD1 might be the D (5 bases). CDR1 and CDR2 (germline): SGHAT, FQNNGV. The CDR3 consists of 15 residues. Trimming left V 1 base short and J 3 bases short, with 13 bases between. CDR3 in DNA: TGTGCCAGCAGCTTAGTGGCAGGGATACTCTACGAGCAGTACTTC. Its translation is CASSLVAGILYEQYF.

This rearrangement joins TRBV6-5 to TRBJ2-7; a possible D gene is TRBD2 (7 bases). The germline V gene encodes CDR1 MNHEY and CDR2 SVGAGI. Trimming shortened V by 7 bases and J by 8 bases, and 21 bases separated the two germline ends. This CDR3 region has 14 residues. The CDR3 nucleotides read TGTGCCAGCATAAGGCGGGGGCAGGCTACGCAGCAGTACTTC. This sequence encodes CASIRRGQATQQYF.

The V call is TRBV29-1, the J call TRBJ1-2; 9 nucleotides line up with TRBD1. The CDR3 covers 16 residues. Germline V gene lookup returns CDR1 SQVTM and CDR2 ANQGSEA. The trim removed 0 bases at V and 6 bases at J, leaving 11 bases unmatched. CDR3 residues: CSVEEPLGQGSDGYTF. The CDR3 DNA sequence: TGCAGCGTTGAAGAGCCTTTAGGACAGGGGTCGGATGGCTACACCTTC.

This clone was counted once. CDR3 DNA: TGTGCCAGCAGTTTGGCTAGCGGGATGGCGACCCAGTACTTC. Amino acids: CASSLASGMATQYF. The chain couples TRBV28 to TRBJ2-5, with TRBD2 identical over 9 bases. V lost 3 bases to trimming and J lost 7 bases; unmatched junction nucleotides: 6. CDR1 is MDHEN and CDR2 is SYDVKM in the germline V gene. The CDR3 has 14 amino acids.

The chain couples TRBV28 to TRBJ1-2; D might be TRBD1 (5 bases). The germline gives CDR1 MDHEN, CDR2 SYDVKM. V shed 2 bases and J shed 9 bases, with 10 bases lying between them. The CDR3 covers 12 residues. This CDR3 reads CASSLTGQSYTF. For the CDR3, the DNA is TGTGCCAGCAGTTTAACAGGTCAGAGCTACACCTTC.

This clone was counted only a few times. The chain joins TRBV3-1 (or the pseudogene TRBV3-2) to TRBJ1-2; D is possibly TRBD1 (6 bases). The CDR3 covers 13 residues. Germline V CDR1 and CDR2: LGHDT, YNNKEL (reference sequence). The V and J ends lost 4 bases and 4 bases respectively, with 10 bases between them. CDR3 amino acids: CASSLDRPYGYTF. The CDR3 nucleotides read TGTGCCAGCAGCCTAGACAGGCCCTATGGCTACACCTTC.